Listed below are T cell receptor beta chains from one sample, sequenced in a study of shared T cell receptors in the human thymus. Sequencing was performed with immunoSEQ multiplex PCR; in TCRdb, only in-frame clones are kept and a portion is missing. The data show hundreds of thousands of clones, with around 87% seen just once and roughly 0.0086% held by the top ten. These data also formed part of another study, on human thymus T cells.

Input material: thymocytes. These receptors all stem from a boy less than two years old with a congenital heart defect. Both conserved end residues are part of each CDR3. A D gene is named only where the DNA matches it firmly. Size values are once, few and many counts, or a class for expanded clones, and some rows have none.

V gene	J gene	clone size	CDR3 length	D gene	CDR3 DNA	CDR3 protein
TRBV27	TRBJ1-4	NA	15	NA	TGTGCCAGCATGGCAGAAGGGGAAAGAGTAGAAAAACTGTTTTTT	CASMAEGERVEKLFF
TRBV5-1	TRBJ1-2	NA	15	TRBD1	TGCGCCAGCAGCTCTCGGACAGGGGGGGGATATGGCTACACCTTC	CASSSRTGGGYGYTF
TRBV6-5	TRBJ2-7	once	16	TRBD1	TGTGCCAGCAGTTGGACGGGACAGGGGTTGCACTACGAGCAGTACTTC	CASSWTGQGLHYEQYF
TRBV28	TRBJ1-1	NA	14	NA	TGTGCCAGCAGGCAAGGGAGGTTCGGCACTGAAGCTTTCTTT	CASRQGRFGTEAFF
TRBV11-2	TRBJ2-5	NA	14	NA	TGTGCCAGCAGCCCGGGACACGAGCAAGAGACCCAGTACTTC	CASSPGHEQETQYF
TRBV19	TRBJ1-1	NA	15	NA	TGTGCCAGTAGTATCCAGGGCATAGAGAACACTGAAGCTTTCTTT	CASSIQGIENTEAFF
TRBV27	TRBJ1-4	NA	15	NA	TGTGCCAGCAGTTCCCTAGGGGCAACTAATGAAAAACTGTTTTTT	CASSSLGATNEKLFF
TRBV6-5	TRBJ2-7	NA	15	TRBD2	TGTGCCAGCAGCCCCACGACTAGCGGGTACTACGAGCAGTACTTC	CASSPTTSGYYEQYF
TRBV5-8	TRBJ1-5	NA	16	NA	TGTGCCAGCAGCTTGAGCAGGGGTCATAGCAATCAGCCCCAGCATTTT	CASSLSRGHSNQPQHF
TRBV25-1	TRBJ2-1	NA	16	TRBD2	TGTGCCAGCACCTCCGGGACTAGCGGGACCTACAATGAGCAGTTCTTC	CASTSGTSGTYNEQFF
TRBV13	TRBJ2-1	NA	13	NA	TGTGCCAGCAGCCCCCGGACTACAAATGAGCAGTTCTTC	CASSPRTTNEQFF
TRBV19	TRBJ1-2	NA	13	NA	TGTGCCAGTAGTATAGGTTCGGGGAATGGCTACACCTTC	CASSIGSGNGYTF
TRBV5-4	TRBJ1-4	NA	13	NA	TGTGCCAGCAGCTTGTGGGCTTCCGAAAAACTGTTTTTT	CASSLWASEKLFF
TRBV6-1	TRBJ1-1	NA	14	NA	TGTGCCAGCAGGAAGGGGTCTCGGAACACTGAAGCTTTCTTT	CASRKGSRNTEAFF
TRBV7-2	TRBJ2-7	NA	17	TRBD2	TGTGCCAGCAGCTTATGTGTAAGCGGGAGTTTGACCTACGAGCAGTACTTC	CASSLCVSGSLTYEQYF
TRBV29-1	TRBJ1-1	NA	14	TRBD1	TGCAGCGTAGATCGGACAGGGAGGAACACTGAAGCTTTCTTT	CSVDRTGRNTEAFF
TRBV6-5	TRBJ1-6	NA	14	NA	TGTGCCAGCAGTTCCCTCGGGGGTAATTCACCCCTCCACTTT	CASSSLGGNSPLHF
TRBV6-5	TRBJ2-2	NA	15	TRBD2	TGTGCCAGCAGTTACCTACTAGCGGGTACCGGGGAGCTGTTTTTT	CASSYLLAGTGELFF
TRBV4-3	TRBJ2-1	once	20	TRBD2	TGCGCCAGCAGCCAAGAAATAGGACTAGCGGGAGTTTCTCATTACAATGAGCAGTTCTTC	CASSQEIGLAGVSHYNEQFF
TRBV29-1	TRBJ2-7	NA	15	TRBD1	TGCAGCGTTGAAGACTTGGACAGGGGAACCTACGAGCAGTACTTC	CSVEDLDRGTYEQYF
TRBV5-6	TRBJ1-6	NA	14	NA	TGTGCCAGCAGCTTGACTCAGGTTAATTCCCCCCTCCACTTT	CASSLTQVNSPLHF
TRBV7-9	TRBJ2-1	NA	14	NA	TGTGCCAGCAGCTGGAGGACCACAAACGATGAGCAGTTCTTC	CASSWRTTNDEQFF
TRBV27	TRBJ2-7	NA	15	NA	TGTGCCAGCAGTTTAAGGACACAGGTACCCTACGAGCAGTACTTC	CASSLRTQVPYEQYF
TRBV27	TRBJ1-1	once	13	NA	TGTGCCAGCTTCAGGGGAACGAACACTGAAGCTTTCTTT	CASFRGTNTEAFF
TRBV29-1	TRBJ2-7	NA	20	TRBD2	TGCAGCGTTGTATCCCACCCTCTTGCTAGCGGGGGCGCCACACTCTACGAGCAGTACTTC	CSVVSHPLASGGATLYEQYF
TRBV19	TRBJ1-1	few	12	TRBD1	TGTGCCAGTAGTGACAGGGCCACTGAAGCTTTCTTT	CASSDRATEAFF
TRBV27	TRBJ1-5	NA	18	TRBD1	TGTGCCAGCAGCCTATCCGGGACAGGGCCTTGGGGCAATCAGCCCCAGCATTTT	CASSLSGTGPWGNQPQHF
TRBV4-1	TRBJ2-1	NA	18	TRBD2	TGCGCCAGCAGCCAAGGACTCTACCTAGCGGGAGTAGGGGATGAGCAGTTCTTC	CASSQGLYLAGVGDEQFF
TRBV11-2	TRBJ2-1	few	18	TRBD2	TGTGCCAGCAGCTTAGATCTGCTAGCGGGATTTGGGGAGAATGAGCAGTTCTTC	CASSLDLLAGFGENEQFF
TRBV14	TRBJ1-1	NA	15	TRBD1	TGTGCCAGCAGCCAAGATCGGGACAGGGATACCGAAGCTTTCTTT	CASSQDRDRDTEAFF
TRBV5-1	TRBJ2-7	NA	13	NA	TGCGCCAGCAGCTTCGAGGGCCCCTACGAGCAGTACTTC	CASSFEGPYEQYF
TRBV6-5	TRBJ2-7	NA	14	TRBD1	TGTGCCAGCAGTAAACAGGGGTTCCCCTACGAGCAGTACTTC	CASSKQGFPYEQYF
TRBV7-9	TRBJ2-7	NA	13	NA	TGTGCCAGCAGCTTCGGTAGGGAGGACGAGCAGTACTTC	CASSFGREDEQYF
TRBV6-5	TRBJ1-2	once	15	NA	TGTGCCAGCGCACAACGACAGAATCAGAACTATGGCTACACCTTC	CASAQRQNQNYGYTF
TRBV4-2	TRBJ1-1	NA	18	NA	TGTGCCAGCAGCCAAGAAACCAGGGGCCCGCTTCTCGGGACTGAAGCTTTCTTT	CASSQETRGPLLGTEAFF